This T cell receptor (beta chain) was sequenced for a study of blood T cell repertoires in COVID-19. Authors' data handling: Amplified reference gene primers provided the basis for estimating nucleated cell counts. Only in-frame clones appear in the TCRdb table, and some are missing; sequencing was by immunoSEQ multiplex PCR. That table is the source of V, J and clone size, and D and trimming were worked out from the DNA. This table has 100,000 to 150,000 clones, about 74% appearing once. The count of this clone is one. The V gene lost 7 bases and the J gene lost 0 bases, with 15 bases spanning the gap. The CDR3 extends over 15 amino acids. CDR1 MNHEY and CDR2 SMNVEV come from the germline V gene (reference sequence).

This receptor was obtained from a man in his sixties with acute or convalescent COVID-19. This sequence joins TRBV27 and TRBJ1-2, with D unclear. Sequencing input: peripheral blood. The CDR3 protein is CASTAWAGANYGYTF. The CDR3 DNA is TGTGCCAGCACCGCGTGGGCCGGGGCTAACTATGGCTACACCTTC.